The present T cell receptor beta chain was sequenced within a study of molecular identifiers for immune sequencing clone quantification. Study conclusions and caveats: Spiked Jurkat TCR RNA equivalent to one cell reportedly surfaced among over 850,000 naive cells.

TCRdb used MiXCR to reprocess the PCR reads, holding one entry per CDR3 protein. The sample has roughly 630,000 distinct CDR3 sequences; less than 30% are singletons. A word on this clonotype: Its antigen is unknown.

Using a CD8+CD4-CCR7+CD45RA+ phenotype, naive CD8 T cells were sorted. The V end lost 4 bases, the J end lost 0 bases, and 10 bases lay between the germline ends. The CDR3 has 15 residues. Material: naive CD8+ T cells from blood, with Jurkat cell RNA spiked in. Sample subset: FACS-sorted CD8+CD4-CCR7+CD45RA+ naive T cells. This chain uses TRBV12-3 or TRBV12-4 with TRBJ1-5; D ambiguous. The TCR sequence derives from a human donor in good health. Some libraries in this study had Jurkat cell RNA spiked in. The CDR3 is CASSSEEYSNQPQHF. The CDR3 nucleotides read TGTGCCAGCAGTTCTGAGGAGTATAGCAATCAGCCCCAGCATTTT.